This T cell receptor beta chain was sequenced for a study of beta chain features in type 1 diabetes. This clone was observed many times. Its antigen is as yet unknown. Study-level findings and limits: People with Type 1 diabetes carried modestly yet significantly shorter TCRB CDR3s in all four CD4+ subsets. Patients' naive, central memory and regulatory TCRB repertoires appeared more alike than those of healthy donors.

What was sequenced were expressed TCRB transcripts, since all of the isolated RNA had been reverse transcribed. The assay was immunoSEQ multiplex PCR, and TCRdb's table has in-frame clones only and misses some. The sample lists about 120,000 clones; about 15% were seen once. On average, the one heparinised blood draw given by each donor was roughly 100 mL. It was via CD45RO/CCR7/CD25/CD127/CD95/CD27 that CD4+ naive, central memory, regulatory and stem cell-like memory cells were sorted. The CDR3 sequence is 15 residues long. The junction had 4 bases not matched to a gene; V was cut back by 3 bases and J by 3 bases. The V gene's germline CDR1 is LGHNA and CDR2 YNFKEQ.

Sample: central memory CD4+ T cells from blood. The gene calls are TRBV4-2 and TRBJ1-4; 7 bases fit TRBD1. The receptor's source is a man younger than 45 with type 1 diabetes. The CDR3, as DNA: TGTGCCAGCAGCCATACCGGGACAGCTAATGAAAAACTGTTTTTT. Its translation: CASSHTGTANEKLFF.